This TCR beta chain was profiled in a study of CD8 T cells in ankylosing spondylitis. Overall study results and limits: For ankylosing spondylitis blood, a TCR beta motif of under 10 highly homologous variants appeared characteristic.

Making use of molecular barcodes, quantitative 5'-RACE generated TCR beta libraries. One entry per CDR3 protein, called by TCRdb with MiXCR from the 5' RACE reads. This sample yields about 130,000 distinct CDR3 sequences, of which 9.3% are seen a single time; roughly 3.4% belongs to the top ten. This clonotype was observed many times. The antigen remains unidentified. The CDR3 totals 11 residues. Trimming cost V 5 bases and J 10 bases, with 12 bases left between them. Germline values: CDR1 DFQATT, CDR2 SNEGSKA (reference sequence). The clonotype originates from a male donor with ankylosing spondylitis or in good health (not recorded which). The chain recombines TRBV20-1 with TRBJ2-1; TRBD2 is a possible D gene (6 bases). Sequencing was done on a sample of blood, either unsorted or a sorted T cell fraction (not recorded which). CDR3 nucleotides: TGCAGTGCTGATCTAGCGCGGGAGCAGTTCTTC. Translated, it gives CSADLAREQFF.